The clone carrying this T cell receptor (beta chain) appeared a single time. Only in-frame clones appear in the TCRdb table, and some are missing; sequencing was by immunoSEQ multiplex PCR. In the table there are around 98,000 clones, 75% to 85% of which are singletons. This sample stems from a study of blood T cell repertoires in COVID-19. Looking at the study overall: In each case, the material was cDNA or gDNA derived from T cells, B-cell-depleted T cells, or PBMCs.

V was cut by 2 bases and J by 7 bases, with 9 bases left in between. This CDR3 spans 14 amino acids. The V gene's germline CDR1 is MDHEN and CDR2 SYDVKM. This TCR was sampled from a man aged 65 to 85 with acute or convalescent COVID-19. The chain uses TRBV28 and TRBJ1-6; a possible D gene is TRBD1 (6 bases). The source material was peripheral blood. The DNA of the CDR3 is TGTGCCAGCAGTTTACAGGGGACGAATTCACCCCTCCACTTT. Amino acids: CASSLQGTNSPLHF.